This TCR beta chain was identified during a study of CD8+CD57+ T cells in acquired aplastic anemia. Study-level information: Sorted CD4+ and CD8+ cells yielded around 3.2 ug of DNA on average.

Genomic DNA, serving as template, underwent TCR beta VDJ and CDR3 profiling. TCRdb re-analysed the reads in MiXCR, keeping a single row per CDR3 protein. The sample lists roughly 280,000 distinct CDR3 sequences; approximately 60% were seen once. Patients selected for sequencing had displayed CD8+CD57+ cell expansion by flow cytometry. Each patient carried a diagnosis of severe acquired aplastic anemia. General study points: Patients and controls shared 25 to 35 CD8+ CDR3 sequences, highly expressed in patients.

A remark on this clonotype: Its antigen is unknown.

The CDR3 extends over 16 amino acids. Trimming removed 7 bases from V and 5 bases from J, with 22 bases in between. In germline, CDR1 is KGHDR, CDR2 SFDVKD. The J gene is TRBJ2-5, the V gene TRBV24-1; unclear D gene. Sample: sorted CD4+, CD8+, or CD8+CD57+ T cells (not recorded which) from PBMCs. The source is a human donor with aplastic anemia. CDR3 sequence (DNA): TGTGCCACCAGCCCCGGCTTGGGTGTCCTCCAGGAGACCCAGTACTTC. This translates into CATSPGLGVLQETQYF.